This is a list of T cell receptor beta chains from one sample in a study of regulatory T cells in long-lasting Graves disease. TCRdb re-derived calls from the multiplex PCR reads in MiXCR, one entry per CDR3 protein. The table shows roughly 450,000 distinct CDR3 sequences, with around 21% occurring only once. The source material was peripheral blood mononuclear cells (PBMCs), sampled when the disease was refractory, from a patient treated with antithyroid drugs. These receptor sequences come from a female donor with Graves disease. Each CDR3 is given with its conserved first and last residue. The D gene is left open where the match is weak. Size is stated for part of the rows, as once, few or many counts, or as a class when the clone is expanded.

>15|TRBD1|TRBV5-1|many|TRBJ1-1
TGCGCCAGCACCTCAGGGACAGGAATGAACACTGAAGCTTTCTTT
CASTSGTGMNTEAFF
>11|-|TRBV30|many|TRBJ2-7
TGTGCCTGGAGTGCAGACATCGAGCAGTACTTC
CAWSADIEQYF
>13|-|TRBV28|many|TRBJ2-7
TGTGCCAGCAGTTTCGGGACATTCTACGAGCAGTACTTC
CASSFGTFYEQYF
>16|TRBD2|TRBV11-2|-|TRBJ2-3
TGTGCCAGCAGCCAAGGACTAGCGGGACAAGCAGATACGCAGTATTTT
CASSQGLAGQADTQYF
>17|TRBD1|TRBV11-3|few|TRBJ2-3
TGTGCCAGCAGCCGACGCGGACAGGGGCTTTCCACAGATACGCAGTATTTT
CASSRRGQGLSTDTQYF
>17|TRBD1|TRBV7-8|-|TRBJ2-2
TGTGCCAGCAGCGCGAGGGGAACAGGGGCCGACACCGGGGAGCTGTTTTTT
CASSARGTGADTGELFF
>10|-|TRBV12-3/TRBV12-4|many|TRBJ2-2
TGTGCCAGCAGCGCCGGGGAGCTGTTTTTT
CASSAGELFF
>16|-|TRBV28|few|TRBJ1-2
TGTGCCAGCAGCCCAGAACGGGGCCCCTACGGCTATGGCTACACCTTC
CASSPERGPYGYGYTF
>19|-|TRBV5-6|once|TRBJ1-5
TGTGCCAGCAGCCTTGGCAGGATCAGGACCCTGAGGGACAATCAGCCCCAGCATTTT
CASSLGRIRTLRDNQPQHF
>13|-|TRBV6-1|few|TRBJ2-7
TGTGCCAGCAACCTCCCGTGGTCCTACGAGCAGTACTTC
CASNLPWSYEQYF
>16|TRBD1|TRBV28|many|TRBJ2-5
TGTGCCAGCAGTTTATTTTGGGACAGGGGGCAAGAGACCCAGTACTTC
CASSLFWDRGQETQYF